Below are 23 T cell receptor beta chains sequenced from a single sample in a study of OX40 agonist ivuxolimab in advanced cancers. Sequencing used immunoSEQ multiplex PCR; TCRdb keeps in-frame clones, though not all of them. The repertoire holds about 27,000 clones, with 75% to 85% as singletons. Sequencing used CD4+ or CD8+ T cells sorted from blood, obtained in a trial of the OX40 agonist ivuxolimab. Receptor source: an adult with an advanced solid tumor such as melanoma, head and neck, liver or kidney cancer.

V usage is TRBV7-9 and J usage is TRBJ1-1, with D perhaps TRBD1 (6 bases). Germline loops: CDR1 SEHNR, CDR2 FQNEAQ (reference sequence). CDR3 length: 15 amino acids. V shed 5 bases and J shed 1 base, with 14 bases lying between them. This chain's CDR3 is CASSPLGHGNTEAFF. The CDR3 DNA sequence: TGTGCCAGCAGCCCGTTGGGACATGGGAACACTGAAGCTTTCTTT. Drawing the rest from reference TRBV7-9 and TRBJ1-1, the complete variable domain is DTGVSQNPRHKITKRGQNVTFRCDPISEHNRLYWYRQTLGQGPEFLTYFQNEAQLEKSRLLSDRFSAERPKGSFSTLEIQRTEQGDSAMYLCASSPLGHGNTEAFFGQGTRLTVV.

The CDR3 sequence is CASSQAVGTVNEQYF. In DNA, the CDR3 is TGCGCCAGCAGCCAAGCGGTAGGGACCGTAAACGAGCAGTACTTC. V is TRBV4-1 and J is TRBJ2-7, with D perhaps matching TRBD1 or TRBD2 (5 bases each). The germline V and J ends were trimmed by 1 base and 5 bases, with 15 bases remaining between them. The CDR3 is 15 amino acids. CDR1 MGHRA and CDR2 YSYEKL come from the germline V gene.

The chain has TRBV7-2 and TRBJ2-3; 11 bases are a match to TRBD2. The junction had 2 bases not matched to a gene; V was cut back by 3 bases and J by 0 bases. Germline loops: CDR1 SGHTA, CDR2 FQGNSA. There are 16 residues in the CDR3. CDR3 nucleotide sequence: TGTGCCAGCAGCTTTCGGACTAGCGGGAGCACAGATACGCAGTATTTT. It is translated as CASSFRTSGSTDTQYF.

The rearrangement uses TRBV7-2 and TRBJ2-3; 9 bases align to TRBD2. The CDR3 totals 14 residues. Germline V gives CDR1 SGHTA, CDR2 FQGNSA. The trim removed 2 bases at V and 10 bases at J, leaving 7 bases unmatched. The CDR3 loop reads CASSLRSSGVAQYF. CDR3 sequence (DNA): TGTGCCAGCAGCTTACGGTCTAGCGGGGTTGCGCAGTATTTT.

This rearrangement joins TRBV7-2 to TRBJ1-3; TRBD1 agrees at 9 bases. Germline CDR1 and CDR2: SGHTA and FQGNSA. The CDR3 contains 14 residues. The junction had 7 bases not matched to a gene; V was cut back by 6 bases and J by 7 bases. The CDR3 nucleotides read TGTGCCAGCAGTTGGGACAGGGTCGGCAACACCATATATTTT. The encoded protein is CASSWDRVGNTIYF.

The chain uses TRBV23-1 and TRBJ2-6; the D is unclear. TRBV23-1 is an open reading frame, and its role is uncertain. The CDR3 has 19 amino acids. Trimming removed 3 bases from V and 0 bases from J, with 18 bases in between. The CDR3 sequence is CASSHGTRNGYSGANVLTF. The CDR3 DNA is TGCGCCAGCAGTCATGGAACGAGAAACGGATACTCTGGGGCCAACGTCCTGACTTTC.

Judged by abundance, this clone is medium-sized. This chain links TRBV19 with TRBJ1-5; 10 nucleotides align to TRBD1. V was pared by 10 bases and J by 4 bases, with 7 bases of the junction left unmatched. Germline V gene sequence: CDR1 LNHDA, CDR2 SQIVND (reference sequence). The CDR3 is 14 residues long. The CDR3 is CAIGTGVRNQPQHF. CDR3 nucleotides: TGTGCCATCGGGACAGGGGTGAGGAATCAGCCCCAGCATTTT.

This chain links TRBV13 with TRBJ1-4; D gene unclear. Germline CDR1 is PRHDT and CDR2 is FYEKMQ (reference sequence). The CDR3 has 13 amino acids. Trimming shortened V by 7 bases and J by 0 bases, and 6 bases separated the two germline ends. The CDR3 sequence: CASKGATNEKLFF. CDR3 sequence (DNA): TGTGCCAGCAAGGGAGCAACTAATGAAAAACTGTTTTTT. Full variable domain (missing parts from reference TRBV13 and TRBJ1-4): AAGVIQSPRHLIKEKRETATLKCYPIPRHDTVYWYQQGPGQDPQFLISFYEKMQSDKGSIPDRFSAQQFSDYHSELNMSSLELGDSALYFCASKGATNEKLFFGSGTQLSVL.

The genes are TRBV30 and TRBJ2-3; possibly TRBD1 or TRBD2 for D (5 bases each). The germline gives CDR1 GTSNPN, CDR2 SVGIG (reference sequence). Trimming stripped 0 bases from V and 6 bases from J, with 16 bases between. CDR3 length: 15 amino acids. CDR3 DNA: TGTGCCTGGAGTGTATGGGACGGACGGCAGGATACGCAGTATTTT. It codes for CAWSVWDGRQDTQYF.

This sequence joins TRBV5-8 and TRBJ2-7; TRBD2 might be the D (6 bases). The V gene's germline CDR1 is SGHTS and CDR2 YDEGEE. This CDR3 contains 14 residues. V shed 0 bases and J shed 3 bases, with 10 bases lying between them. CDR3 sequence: CASSLEWRGYEQYF. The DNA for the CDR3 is TGTGCCAGCAGCTTGGAGTGGCGGGGCTACGAGCAGTACTTC.

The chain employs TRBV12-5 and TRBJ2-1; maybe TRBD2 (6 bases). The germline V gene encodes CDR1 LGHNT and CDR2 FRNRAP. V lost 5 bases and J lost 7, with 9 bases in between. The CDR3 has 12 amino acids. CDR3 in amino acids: CASGGSGNEQFF. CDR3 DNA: TGTGCTAGTGGTGGCAGCGGGAATGAGCAGTTCTTC.

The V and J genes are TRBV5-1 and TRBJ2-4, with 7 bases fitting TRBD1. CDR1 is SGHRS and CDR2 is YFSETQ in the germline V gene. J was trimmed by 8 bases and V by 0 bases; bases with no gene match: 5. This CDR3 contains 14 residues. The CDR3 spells CASSLETGRDIQYF. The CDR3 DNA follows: TGCGCCAGCAGCTTGGAGACAGGGAGAGACATTCAGTACTTC. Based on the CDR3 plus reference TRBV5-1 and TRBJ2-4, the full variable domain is KAGVTQTPRYLIKTRGQQVTLSCSPISGHRSVSWYQQTPGQGLQFLFEYFSETQRNKGNFPGRFSGRQFSNSRSEMNVSTLELGDSALYLCASSLETGRDIQYFGAGTRLSVL.

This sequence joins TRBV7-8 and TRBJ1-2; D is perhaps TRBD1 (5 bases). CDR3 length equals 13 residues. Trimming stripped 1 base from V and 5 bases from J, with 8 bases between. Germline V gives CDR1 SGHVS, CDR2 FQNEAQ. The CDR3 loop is CASSLGQIYGYTF. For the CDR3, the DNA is TGTGCCAGCAGCTTAGGACAGATTTATGGCTACACCTTC. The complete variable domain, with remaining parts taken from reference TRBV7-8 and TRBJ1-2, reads GAGVSQSPRYKVAKRGQDVALRCDPISGHVSLFWYQQALGQGPEFLTYFQNEAQLDKSGLPSDRFFAERPEGSVSTLKIQRTQQEDSAVYLCASSLGQIYGYTFGSGTRLTVV.

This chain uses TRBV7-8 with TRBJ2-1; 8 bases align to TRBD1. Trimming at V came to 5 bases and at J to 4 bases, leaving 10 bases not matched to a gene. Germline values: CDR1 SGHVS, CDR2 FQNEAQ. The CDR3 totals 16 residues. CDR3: CASSDHAGGAYNEQFF. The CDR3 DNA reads TGTGCCAGCAGCGACCACGCAGGGGGCGCGTACAATGAGCAGTTCTTC.

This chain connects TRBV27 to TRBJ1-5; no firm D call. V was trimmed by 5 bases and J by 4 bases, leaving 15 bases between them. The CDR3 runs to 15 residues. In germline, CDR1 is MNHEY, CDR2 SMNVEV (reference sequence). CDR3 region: CASSLHGYSNQPQHF. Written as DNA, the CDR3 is TGTGCCAGCAGTCTCCACGGGTATTCGAATCAGCCCCAGCATTTT.

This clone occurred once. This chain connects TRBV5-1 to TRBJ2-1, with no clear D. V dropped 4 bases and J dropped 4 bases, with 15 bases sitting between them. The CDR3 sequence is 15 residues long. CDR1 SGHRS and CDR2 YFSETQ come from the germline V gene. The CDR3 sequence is CASSPRAEWYNEQFF. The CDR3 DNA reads TGCGCCAGCAGCCCGCGAGCCGAGTGGTACAATGAGCAGTTCTTC.

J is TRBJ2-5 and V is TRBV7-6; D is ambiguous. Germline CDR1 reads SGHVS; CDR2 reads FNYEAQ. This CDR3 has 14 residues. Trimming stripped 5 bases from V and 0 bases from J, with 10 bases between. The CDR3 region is CASSLEAYQETQYF. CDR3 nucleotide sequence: TGTGCCAGCAGCCTCGAAGCCTACCAAGAGACCCAGTACTTC.

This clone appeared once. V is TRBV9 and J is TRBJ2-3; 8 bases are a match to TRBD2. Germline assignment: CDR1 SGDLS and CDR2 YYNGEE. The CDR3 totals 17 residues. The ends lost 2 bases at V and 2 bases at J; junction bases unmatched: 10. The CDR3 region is CASSVPYGGGTTDTQYF. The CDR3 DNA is TGTGCCAGCAGCGTCCCCTACGGCGGGGGGACCACAGATACGCAGTATTTT.

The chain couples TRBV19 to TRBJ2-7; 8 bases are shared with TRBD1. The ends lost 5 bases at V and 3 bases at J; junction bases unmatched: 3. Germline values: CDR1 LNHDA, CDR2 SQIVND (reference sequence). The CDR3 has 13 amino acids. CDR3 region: CASSFGTGYEQYF. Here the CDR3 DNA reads TGTGCCAGTAGTTTCGGGACAGGCTACGAGCAGTACTTC. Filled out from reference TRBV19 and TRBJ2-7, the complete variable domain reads DGGITQSPKYLFRKEGQNVTLSCEQNLNHDAMYWYRQDPGQGLRLIYYSQIVNDFQKGDIAEGYSVSREKKESFPLTVTSAQKNPTAFYLCASSFGTGYEQYFGPGTRLTVT.

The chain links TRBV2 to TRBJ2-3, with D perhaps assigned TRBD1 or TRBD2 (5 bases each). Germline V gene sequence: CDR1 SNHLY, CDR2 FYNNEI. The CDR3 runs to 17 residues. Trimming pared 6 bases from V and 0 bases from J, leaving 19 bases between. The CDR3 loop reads CASSPPTLGASTDTQYF. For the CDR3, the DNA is TGTGCCAGCAGCCCCCCTACACTCGGGGCTAGCACAGATACGCAGTATTTT. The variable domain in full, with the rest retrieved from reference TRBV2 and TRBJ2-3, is EPEVTQTPSHQVTQMGQEVILRCVPISNHLYFYWYRQILGQKVEFLVSFYNNEISEKSEIFDDQFSVERPDGSNFTLKIRSTKLEDSAMYFCASSPPTLGASTDTQYFGPGTRLTVL.

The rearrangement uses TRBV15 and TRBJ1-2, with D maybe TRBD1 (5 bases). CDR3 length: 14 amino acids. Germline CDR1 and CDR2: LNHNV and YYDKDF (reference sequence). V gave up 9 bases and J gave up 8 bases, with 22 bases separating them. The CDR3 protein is CATSRDSRRGGYTF. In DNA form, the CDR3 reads TGTGCCACTTCTCGGGACTCTCGAAGGGGAGGCTACACCTTC. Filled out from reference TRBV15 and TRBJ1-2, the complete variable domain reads DAMVIQNPRYQVTQFGKPVTLSCSQTLNHNVMYWYQQKSSQAPKLLFHYYDKDFNNEADTPDNFQSRRPNTSFCFLDIRSPGLGDTAMYLCATSRDSRRGGYTFGSGTRLTVV.

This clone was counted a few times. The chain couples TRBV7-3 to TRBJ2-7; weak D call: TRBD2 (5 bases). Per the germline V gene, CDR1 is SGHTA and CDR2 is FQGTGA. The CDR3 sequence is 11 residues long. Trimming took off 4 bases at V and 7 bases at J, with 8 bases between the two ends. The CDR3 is CASSSGGEQYF. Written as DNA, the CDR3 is TGTGCCAGCAGCTCAGGCGGGGAGCAGTACTTC.

Here the CDR3 DNA reads TGTGCCAGTAGTGACAGGACCACCAATCAGCCCCAGCATTTT. This encodes CASSDRTTNQPQHF. The genes are TRBV19 and TRBJ1-5; weak D call: TRBD1 (6 bases). The V end lost 5 bases, the J end lost 3 bases, and 11 bases lay between the germline ends. Germline-derived CDR1 and CDR2 are LNHDA and SQIVND (reference sequence). The CDR3 is 14 amino acids.